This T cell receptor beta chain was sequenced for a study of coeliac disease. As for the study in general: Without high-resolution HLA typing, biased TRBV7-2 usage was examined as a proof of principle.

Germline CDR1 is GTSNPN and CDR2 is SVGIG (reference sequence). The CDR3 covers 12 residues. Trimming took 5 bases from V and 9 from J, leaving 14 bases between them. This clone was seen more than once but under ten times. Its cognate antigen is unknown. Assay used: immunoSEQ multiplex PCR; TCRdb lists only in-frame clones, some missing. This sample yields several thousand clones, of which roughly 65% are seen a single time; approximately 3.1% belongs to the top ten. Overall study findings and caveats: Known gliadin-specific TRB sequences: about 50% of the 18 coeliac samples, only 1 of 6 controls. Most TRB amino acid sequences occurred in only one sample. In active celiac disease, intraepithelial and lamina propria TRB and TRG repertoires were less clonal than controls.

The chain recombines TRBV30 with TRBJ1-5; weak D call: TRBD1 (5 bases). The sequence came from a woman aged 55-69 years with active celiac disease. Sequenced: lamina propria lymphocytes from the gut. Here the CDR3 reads CAWDGGSRPQHF. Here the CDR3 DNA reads TGTGCCTGGGATGGGGGGTCTAGGCCCCAGCATTTT.